The rows below give T cell receptor beta chains drawn from one sample of a study of PD-1 blockade in mismatch repair-deficient tumors. This table comes from immunoSEQ multiplex PCR, and its TCRdb copy is limited to in-frame clones, with some not included. The sample yields under 150,000 clones, around 83% seen once. Sample: peripheral blood, taken 44 weeks after starting pembrolizumab. These receptor sequences come from an adult with mismatch repair-deficient cancer. Each CDR3 is given with its conserved first and last residue. Each record gives: V gene, D gene, clone size, J gene, CDR3 protein, CDR3 DNA. A D gene is named only where the DNA matches it firmly. Clone size is not always given. Where it is, it says once, few, many or a class for expanded clones.

TRBV11-3	.	once	TRBJ2-2	CASSSSPSGTGELFF	TGTGCCAGCAGCTCATCCCCATCCGGGACCGGGGAGCTGTTTTTT
TRBV7-9	.	.	TRBJ2-1	CASSLGMNEQFF	TGTGCCAGCAGCTTAGGTATGAATGAGCAGTTCTTC
TRBV19	TRBD1	.	TRBJ1-1	CASSILIRDRDTEAFF	TGTGCCAGTAGTATCCTCATCCGGGACAGGGACACTGAAGCTTTCTTT
TRBV11-2	.	.	TRBJ2-1	CASSFSGSDYNEQFF	TGTGCCAGCAGCTTTAGCGGTTCCGATTACAATGAGCAGTTCTTC
TRBV28	.	.	TRBJ2-7	CASKTLRQNAYEQYF	TGTGCCAGCAAAACCCTCAGACAGAACGCCTACGAGCAGTACTTC
TRBV14	.	.	TRBJ2-3	CASSSRDTQYF	TGTGCCAGCAGCTCCAGGGATACGCAGTATTTT
TRBV6-5	.	.	TRBJ2-5	CASSYYKEGTQYF	TGTGCCAGCAGTTACTATAAAGAGGGGACCCAGTACTTC
TRBV4-1	.	.	TRBJ2-7	CASSQGTGTYEQYF	TGCGCCAGCAGCCAGGGGACGGGGACCTACGAGCAGTACTTC
TRBV28	.	.	TRBJ1-5	CASSLLRQPQHF	TGTGCCAGCAGTTTATTGAGGCAGCCCCAGCATTTT
TRBV4-1	.	.	TRBJ1-3	CASSQDLDTIYF	TGCGCCAGCAGCCAAGATTTAGACACCATATATTTT
TRBV29-1	.	.	TRBJ2-7	CSATGFRYEQYF	TGCAGCGCCACCGGGTTCCGCTACGAGCAGTACTTC
TRBV30	.	.	TRBJ1-1	CAWVLYTEAFF	TGTGCCTGGGTATTATACACTGAAGCTTTCTTT
TRBV5-4	.	.	TRBJ1-1	CASSLQGLETEAFF	TGTGCCAGCAGCTTGCAAGGACTGGAAACTGAAGCTTTCTTT
TRBV9	TRBD2	.	TRBJ2-2	CASSVDETSGRGRTGELFF	TGTGCCAGCAGCGTAGATGAGACTAGCGGGAGGGGGCGGACCGGGGAGCTGTTTTTT
TRBV2	.	.	TRBJ2-5	CASGTIEAQYF	TGTGCCAGCGGAACTATTGAGGCCCAGTACTTC
TRBV7-9	.	once	TRBJ1-1	CASSFPGAEAFF	TGTGCCAGCAGCTTCCCGGGGGCTGAAGCTTTCTTT
TRBV7-8	TRBD2	.	TRBJ2-7	CASSFTSGEQYF	TGTGCCAGCAGCTTTACTAGCGGCGAGCAGTACTTC
TRBV7-6	TRBD2	.	TRBJ2-3	CASSAMGLTTDTQYF	TGTGCCAGCAGCGCTATGGGACTAACCACAGATACGCAGTATTTT
TRBV11-2	.	.	TRBJ2-1	CASNKRELVAEQFF	TGTGCCAGCAACAAACGGGAGCTGGTCGCTGAGCAGTTCTTC
TRBV5-4	.	.	TRBJ2-7	CASSLAGISYEQYF	TGTGCCAGCAGCTTGGCAGGGATCTCCTACGAGCAGTACTTC
TRBV7-6	.	.	TRBJ2-2	CASSLGRGNTGELFF	TGTGCCAGCAGCTTAGGCAGGGGCAACACCGGGGAGCTGTTTTTT
TRBV10-3	TRBD2	.	TRBJ2-7	CATGTSGSEEQYF	TGTGCCACAGGGACTAGCGGGAGTGAAGAGCAGTACTTC
TRBV14	TRBD2	.	TRBJ2-1	CASSSGRVSNEQFF	TGTGCCAGCTCTAGCGGGAGGGTGAGCAATGAGCAGTTCTTC
TRBV7-2	TRBD2	.	TRBJ2-7	CASSTPGTSGRHYEQYF	TGTGCCAGCAGCACACCTGGGACTAGCGGGAGACACTACGAGCAGTACTTC
TRBV18	.	.	TRBJ1-4	CASSPGGGDEKLFF	TGTGCCAGCTCACCTGGGGGTGGAGATGAAAAACTGTTTTTT
TRBV11-1	TRBD1	once	TRBJ1-1	CASSPTGQGARSGTEAFF	TGTGCCAGCAGCCCGACGGGACAGGGGGCCCGCTCGGGCACTGAAGCTTTCTTT
TRBV10-1	TRBD1	.	TRBJ2-3	CASSAPRTGKGTDTQYF	TGCGCCAGCAGTGCCCCCCGGACAGGGAAAGGCACAGATACGCAGTATTTT
TRBV5-4	.	.	TRBJ2-5	CASSLGGLRETQYF	TGTGCCAGCAGCTTGGGGGGACTTAGAGAGACCCAGTACTTC